The 31 T cell receptor beta chains presented below share a single source sample, sequenced in a study of cytomegalovirus exposure and HLA in healthy donors (dated by TCRdb to about 2017). Libraries came from the immunoSEQ multiplex PCR assay. A mixture of 60 forward primers for TCR Vbeta segments and 13 reverse primers for TCR Jbeta segments was used in the multiplex PCR. TCRdb mirrors the immuneACCESS table, restricted to in-frame sequences. Some clones are absent from its copies; in checked studies, under half trace to an unresolved V gene, and the reason for the others is unknown. This sample comprises 140,000 to 150,000 clones, around three quarters of them detected only once. 2% to 3% of the sample lies in the top ten. Input material: PBMCs. These receptor sequences come from a woman between 18 and 29 years old in good health and CMV-seropositive.

In this sample, this clone turned up once. This chain connects TRBV4-1 to TRBJ2-1, with D tentatively TRBD1 (5 bases). The CDR3 consists of 17 residues. Germline CDR1 and CDR2: MGHRA and YSYEKL. V lost 6 bases and J lost 5, with 23 bases in between. Written as DNA, the CDR3 is TGCGCCAGCAGTCTTACCTCGACAGCCCCAGGGAACAATGAGCAGTTCTTC. Protein: CASSLTSTAPGNNEQFF.

This clone was seen a few times. As DNA, the CDR3 is TGCAGCGGGGGGGGGACTAGCGGGAGTAAGAGCTACAATGAGCAGTTCTTC. The encoded protein is CSGGGTSGSKSYNEQFF. The chain couples TRBV29-1 to TRBJ2-1; TRBD2 aligns across 14 bases. Germline V gene data show CDR1 as SQVTM and CDR2 as ANQGSEA. The CDR3 is made up of 17 amino acids. With 7 bases clipped from V and 3 bases from J, the junction kept 11 bases outside the gene matches.

This clone was seen many times. The chain recombines TRBV4-2 with TRBJ1-1, with D uncertain. V lost 4 bases, J lost 1 base, and 10 bases lay in between. The CDR3 covers 14 residues. The V gene's germline CDR1 is LGHNA and CDR2 YNFKEQ. The DNA for the CDR3 is TGTGCCAGCAGCCGAGACCAGGAGAACACTGAAGCTTTCTTT. Translated, it gives CASSRDQENTEAFF.

The chain is built from TRBV12-2 and TRBJ2-5; no DNA check was done on the table's D call, TRBD1. TRBV12-2 is a documented pseudogene. This CDR3 contains 20 residues. This CDR3 reads CASRLALRGTEEGTMETQYF. For the CDR3, the DNA is TGTGCAAGTCGCTTAGCGCTAAGGGGGACAGAGGAGGGTACGATGGAGACCCAGTACTTC.

V is TRBV5-1 and J is TRBJ1-4; 7 bases agree with TRBD1. The germline V gene encodes CDR1 SGHRS and CDR2 YFSETQ. Trimming at V came to 7 bases and at J to 6 bases, leaving 9 bases not matched to a gene. The CDR3 runs 14 residues. The CDR3 reads CASAAQGGDEKLFF. CDR3 in DNA: TGCGCCAGCGCCGCTCAGGGGGGTGATGAAAAACTGTTTTTT.

This chain uses TRBV6-5 with TRBJ2-5, with 8 bases aligning to TRBD2. This CDR3 region has 15 residues. Trimming cost V 3 bases and J 4 bases; bases outside gene matches: 7. Germline V gives CDR1 MNHEY, CDR2 SVGAGI. CDR3: CASSYLGGARETQYF. The CDR3 DNA follows: TGTGCCAGCAGTTATCTCGGGGGGGCCCGAGAGACCCAGTACTTC.

This clone turned up a few times. The chain uses TRBV5-6 and TRBJ1-2; the D gene is possibly TRBD1 (6 bases). Germline V gene data show CDR1 as SGHDT and CDR2 as YYEEEE. This CDR3 is built from 14 residues. Between the trimmed V and J ends, which lost 5 bases and 4 bases, there was a span of 15 bases. CDR3 loop: CASSPTPDSYGYTF. The CDR3 coding sequence is TGTGCCAGCAGTCCAACACCGGACAGCTATGGCTACACCTTC.

The sample holds a few counts of this clone. The gene calls are TRBV7-7 and TRBJ2-5; 7 bases are shared with TRBD2. Per the germline V gene, CDR1 is SSHAT and CDR2 is FNYEAQ (reference sequence). The CDR3 totals 15 residues. The junction had 11 bases not matched to a gene; V was cut back by 5 bases and J by 5 bases. The CDR3 sequence: CASSARLAPEETQYF. DNA for the CDR3: TGTGCCAGCAGCGCGCGACTAGCCCCAGAGGAGACCCAGTACTTC.

This chain joins TRBV12-5 and TRBJ1-1, with D perhaps matching TRBD1 (5 bases). Germline loops: CDR1 LGHNT, CDR2 FRNRAP. This CDR3 comprises 15 residues. Trimming shortened V by 5 bases and J by 3 bases, and 16 bases separated the two germline ends. CDR3 sequence reads: CASGLGHGLDTEAFF. The CDR3 DNA reads TGTGCTAGTGGTCTCGGACACGGCTTAGACACTGAAGCTTTCTTT.

V gene TRBV5-8 combines with J gene TRBJ1-6; tentative D call: TRBD1 (5 bases). Germline CDR1 reads SGHTS; CDR2 reads YDEGEE. Trimming shortened V by 1 base and J by 8 bases, and 7 bases separated the two germline ends. The CDR3 is made up of 13 amino acids. CDR3 amino acids: CASSLTGDSPLHF. CDR3 DNA sequence: TGTGCCAGCAGCTTGACGGGGGATTCACCCCTCCACTTT.

This clone was counted a few times. This chain connects TRBV19 to TRBJ1-3; D may be TRBD1 (5 bases). There are 12 residues in the CDR3. CDR1 LNHDA and CDR2 SQIVND come from the germline V gene (reference sequence). V was pared by 6 bases and J by 4 bases, with 7 bases between. The CDR3 loop reads CASRTDGNTIYF. The CDR3 nucleotides are TGTGCCAGTAGGACAGACGGAAACACCATATATTTT.

The rearrangement joins TRBV19 to TRBJ2-7; D might be TRBD2 (5 bases). Germline-derived CDR1 and CDR2 are LNHDA and SQIVND (reference sequence). The length of the CDR3 is 11 residues. V was pared by 5 bases and J by 9 bases, with 11 bases between. The CDR3 nucleotides are TGTGCCAGTAGTTCGGGATTCGGGCAGTACTTC. Amino acid sequence: CASSSGFGQYF.

J is TRBJ2-7 and V is TRBV7-9; maybe TRBD2 (6 bases). Looked up from germline, CDR1 is SEHNR and CDR2 is FQNEAQ (reference sequence). The CDR3 sequence is 15 residues long. V was shortened by 2 bases and J by 5 bases, with 16 bases between the two germline ends. For the CDR3, the DNA is TGTGCCAGCAGCTTAAATGGCGGGGACGGAGACGAGCAGTACTTC. Translated, it gives CASSLNGGDGDEQYF.

The rearrangement uses TRBV13 and TRBJ1-1, with a weak D call TRBD1 (6 bases). The CDR3 runs to 14 residues. Germline V gene lookup returns CDR1 PRHDT and CDR2 FYEKMQ (reference sequence). The germline V and J ends were trimmed by 0 bases and 5 bases, with 10 bases remaining between them. The CDR3 DNA reads as TGTGCCAGCAGCTTAGGCCGGGGGGCGACTGAAGCTTTCTTT. Protein product: CASSLGRGATEAFF.

In this sample, this clone turned up once. This chain links TRBV4-1 with TRBJ2-3; 8 nucleotides line up with TRBD2. Germline CDR1 and CDR2: MGHRA and YSYEKL. The CDR3 has 15 residues. J gave up 5 bases and V 4 bases, and 8 bases lay outside the gene matches. The DNA for the CDR3 is TGCGCCAGCAGCCCCCGGGGGGGCGGAGGAGATACGCAGTATTTT. This gives the protein CASSPRGGGGDTQYF.

The table lists this clone with a count of one. The rearrangement joins TRBV7-2 to TRBJ2-3; D gene uncertain. Germline V gives CDR1 SGHTA, CDR2 FQGNSA. This CDR3 spans 16 amino acids. With 5 bases removed from V and 0 bases from J, the gap between germline ends came to 15 bases. CDR3 amino acids: CASSQLSPGSTDTQYF. The CDR3 bases are TGTGCCAGCAGCCAACTTTCCCCGGGTAGCACAGATACGCAGTATTTT.

This chain connects TRBV11-2 to TRBJ2-7; D unresolved. Trimming stripped 1 base from V and 6 bases from J, with 19 bases between. Germline CDR1 SGHAT, CDR2 FQNNGV. The CDR3 spans 16 residues. The CDR3 DNA sequence: TGTGCCAGCAGCTTAGGGGTTGAGGAGAGTTTTCGCGAGCAGTACTTC. Residues: CASSLGVEESFREQYF.

This clone was recorded only once. The chain links TRBV5-1 to TRBJ1-2; tentative D call: TRBD1 (6 bases). This CDR3 region has 16 residues. Germline loops: CDR1 SGHRS, CDR2 YFSETQ. V dropped 4 bases and J dropped 1 base, with 17 bases sitting between them. DNA for the CDR3: TGCGCCAGCAGCCAGGACAGCCAGTCGAGTAACTATGGCTACACCTTC. Its protein product is CASSQDSQSSNYGYTF.

This sequence joins TRBV23-1 and TRBJ1-3; no reliable D call. TRBV23-1 carries the ORF label, with uncertain function. The CDR3 runs 17 residues. Trimming left V 3 bases short and J 2 bases short, with 17 bases between. The CDR3 here is CASSHCQWSQTGNTIYF. The CDR3 DNA follows: TGCGCCAGCAGTCACTGCCAGTGGTCACAGACTGGAAACACCATATATTTT.

Only a few counts were recorded for this clone. The chain recombines TRBV9 with TRBJ2-1, with D hard to call. Germline CDR1 reads SGDLS; CDR2 reads YYNGEE. Trimming took 5 bases from V and 0 from J, leaving 12 bases between them. The CDR3 is made up of 15 amino acids. CDR3 protein: CASSPNSGSYNEQFF. DNA of the CDR3: TGTGCCAGCAGTCCGAACTCAGGCTCCTACAATGAGCAGTTCTTC. The full variable domain, its missing parts supplied by reference TRBV9 and TRBJ2-1, is DSGVTQTPKHLITATGQRVTLRCSPRSGDLSVYWYQQSLDQGLQFLIQYYNGEERAKGNILERFSAQQFPDLHSELNLSSLELGDSALYFCASSPNSGSYNEQFFGPGTRLTVL.

CDR3 in amino acids: CSAKTGVTQYF. The CDR3 bases are TGCAGTGCCAAGACAGGGGTGACCCAGTACTTC. This chain joins TRBV20-1 and TRBJ2-5, with 8 bases identical to TRBD1. The V segment lost 6 bases and the J segment 7 bases; nucleotides outside the gene matches: 4. Germline lookup yields CDR1 DFQATT and CDR2 SNEGSKA (reference sequence). This CDR3 has 11 amino acids.

This chain connects TRBV11-2 to TRBJ2-5, with 8 positions matching TRBD1. With 3 bases clipped from V and 2 bases from J, the junction kept 5 bases outside the gene matches. The CDR3 is made up of 15 amino acids. The germline CDR1 and CDR2 sequences are SGHAT and FQNNGV. In DNA form, the CDR3 reads TGTGCCAGCAGCTTCGGGACAGGTGAACAAGAGACCCAGTACTTC. Translating it yields CASSFGTGEQETQYF.

This rearrangement joins TRBV30 to TRBJ2-3; D is undetermined. V was cut by 4 bases and J by 4 bases, with 18 bases left in between. This CDR3 contains 15 residues. CDR1 and CDR2 from the germline V gene are GTSNPN and SVGIG (reference sequence). For the CDR3, the DNA is TGTGCCTGGAATAATGGTGTTATGCCGGCAGATACGCAGTATTTT. Its protein is CAWNNGVMPADTQYF.

This clone has only a few counts. The rearrangement joins TRBV2 to TRBJ2-5, with 8 bases that match TRBD1. The ends lost 2 bases at V and 7 bases at J; junction bases unmatched: 6. The length of the CDR3 is 14 residues. Germline-derived CDR1 and CDR2 are SNHLY and FYNNEI. The CDR3 loop is CASSESGGMGTQYF. The CDR3 nucleotides read TGTGCCAGCAGTGAATCAGGGGGCATGGGGACCCAGTACTTC.

V usage is TRBV7-2 and J usage is TRBJ2-1, with 9 bases fitting TRBD2. V was clipped by 5 bases and J by 2 bases; unmatched bases: 4. CDR1 and CDR2 from the germline V gene are SGHTA and FQGNSA. This CDR3 spans 15 amino acids. The CDR3 DNA sequence: TGTGCCAGCAGCGCAGCGGGGGGAACCTACAATGAGCAGTTCTTC. This translates into CASSAAGGTYNEQFF.

The V call is TRBV15, the J call TRBJ1-4, with 9 bases identical to TRBD1. The CDR3 runs 14 residues. Germline V CDR1 and CDR2: LNHNV, YYDKDF (reference sequence). The V and J ends lost 5 bases and 5 bases, in that order; junction bases with no gene match: 3. The CDR3 DNA reads as TGTGCCACCAGCCAAGGGACAGGGAATGAAAAACTGTTTTTT. It yields the protein CATSQGTGNEKLFF.

This chain connects TRBV7-9 to TRBJ1-4; no clear D gene. V lost 1 base and J 4 bases, leaving 16 bases between the germline ends. CDR3 size: 17 residues. Germline loops: CDR1 SEHNR, CDR2 FQNEAQ (reference sequence). CDR3 in DNA: TGTGCCAGCAGCTTAGGAGGGTTCCACCTTGGTAATGAAAAACTGTTTTTT. This gives the protein CASSLGGFHLGNEKLFF.

CDR3 residues: CASSHLDKHQETQYF. The CDR3 bases are TGTGCCAGCAGTCACCTCGACAAGCACCAAGAGACCCAGTACTTC. This chain links TRBV6-6 with TRBJ2-5; D call uncertain. Deletions cut 5 bases from V and 0 bases from J, with 13 bases between. Germline CDR1 is MNHNY and CDR2 is SVGAGI (reference sequence). The CDR3 loop spans 15 amino acids.

The chain links TRBV5-4 to TRBJ1-2, with 7 bases fitting TRBD1. This CDR3 region has 16 residues. Losses at the gene ends were 4 bases for V and 3 bases for J; bases not matched to a gene: 12. Germline V lookup: CDR1 SGHNT, CDR2 YYREEE (reference sequence). The CDR3 here is CASSPITGVRDYGYTF. The CDR3 coding sequence is TGTGCCAGCAGCCCAATAACAGGGGTCCGGGACTATGGCTACACCTTC.

The V call is TRBV10-1, the J call TRBJ1-5; D uncertain. The CDR3 is made up of 12 amino acids. Trimming pared 5 bases from V and 6 bases from J, leaving 8 bases between. CDR1 WNHNN and CDR2 SYGVQD come from the germline V gene (reference sequence). As DNA, the CDR3 is TGCGCCAGCAGTTCGGAGGTTCAGCCCCAGCATTTT. Its protein is CASSSEVQPQHF.

This chain uses TRBV4-1 with TRBJ2-1; maybe TRBD2 (6 bases). V gave up 5 bases and J gave up 1 base, with 12 bases separating them. The V gene's germline CDR1 is MGHRA and CDR2 YSYEKL. The length of the CDR3 is 15 residues. This CDR3 is CASSEVGGSYNEQFF. In DNA, the CDR3 is TGCGCCAGCAGCGAGGTGGGGGGATCCTACAATGAGCAGTTCTTC.